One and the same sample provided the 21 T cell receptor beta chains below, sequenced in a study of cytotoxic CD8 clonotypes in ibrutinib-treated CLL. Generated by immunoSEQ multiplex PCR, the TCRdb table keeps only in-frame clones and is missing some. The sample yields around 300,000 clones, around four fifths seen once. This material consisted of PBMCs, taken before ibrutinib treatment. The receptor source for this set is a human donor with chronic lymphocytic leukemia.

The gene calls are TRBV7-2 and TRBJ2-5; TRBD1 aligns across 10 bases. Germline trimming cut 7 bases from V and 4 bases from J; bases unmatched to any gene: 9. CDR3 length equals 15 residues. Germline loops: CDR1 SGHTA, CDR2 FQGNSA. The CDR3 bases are TGTGCCAGCACCCAACCCGGGACAGGGGTAGAGACCCAGTACTTC. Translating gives CASTQPGTGVETQYF. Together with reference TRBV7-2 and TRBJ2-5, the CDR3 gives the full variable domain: GAGVSQSPSNKVTEKGKDVELRCDPISGHTALYWYRQSLGQGLEFLIYFQGNSAPDKSGLPSDRFSAERTGGSVSTLTIQRTQQEDSAVYLCASTQPGTGVETQYFGPGTRLLVL.

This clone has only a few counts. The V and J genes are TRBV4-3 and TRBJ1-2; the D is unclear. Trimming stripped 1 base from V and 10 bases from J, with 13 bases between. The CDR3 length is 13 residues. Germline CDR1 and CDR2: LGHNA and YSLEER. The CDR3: CASSQGDRTYYTF. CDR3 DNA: TGCGCCAGCAGCCAAGGAGACCGGACTTACTACACCTTC.

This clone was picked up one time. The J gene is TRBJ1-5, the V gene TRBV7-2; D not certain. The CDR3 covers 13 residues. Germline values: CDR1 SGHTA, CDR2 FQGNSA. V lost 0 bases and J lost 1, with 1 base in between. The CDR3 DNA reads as TGTGCCAGCAGCTTAGCGAGCAATCAGCCCCAGCATTTT. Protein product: CASSLASNQPQHF. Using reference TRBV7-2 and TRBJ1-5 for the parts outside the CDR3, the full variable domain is GAGVSQSPSNKVTEKGKDVELRCDPISGHTALYWYRQSLGQGLEFLIYFQGNSAPDKSGLPSDRFSAERTGGSVSTLTIQRTQQEDSAVYLCASSLASNQPQHFGDGTRLSIL.

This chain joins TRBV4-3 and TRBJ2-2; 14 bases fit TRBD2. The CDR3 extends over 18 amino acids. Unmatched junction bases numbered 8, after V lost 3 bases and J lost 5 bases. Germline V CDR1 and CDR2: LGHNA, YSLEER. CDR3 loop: CASSHGTSGSWKTGELFF. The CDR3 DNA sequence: TGCGCCAGCAGCCACGGGACTAGCGGGAGCTGGAAGACCGGGGAGCTGTTTTTT.

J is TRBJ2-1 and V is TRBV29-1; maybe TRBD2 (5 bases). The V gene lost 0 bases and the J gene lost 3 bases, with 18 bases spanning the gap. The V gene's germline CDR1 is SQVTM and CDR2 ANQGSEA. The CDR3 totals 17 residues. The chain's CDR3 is CSVEDPRRSGDYNEQFF. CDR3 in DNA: TGCAGCGTTGAAGACCCGAGGAGGAGCGGCGACTACAATGAGCAGTTCTTC.

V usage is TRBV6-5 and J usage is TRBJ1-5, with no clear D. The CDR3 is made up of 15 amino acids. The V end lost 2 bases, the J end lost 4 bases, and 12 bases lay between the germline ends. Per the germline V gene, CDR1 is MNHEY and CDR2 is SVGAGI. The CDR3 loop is CASSYAGWGNQPQHF. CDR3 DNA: TGTGCCAGCAGTTACGCAGGTTGGGGTAATCAGCCCCAGCATTTT.

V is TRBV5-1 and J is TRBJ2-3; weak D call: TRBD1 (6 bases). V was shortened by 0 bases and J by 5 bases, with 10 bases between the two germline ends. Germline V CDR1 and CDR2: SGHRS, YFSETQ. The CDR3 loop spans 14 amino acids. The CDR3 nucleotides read TGCGCCAGCAGCTTGGTCCTAGGGGGAGATACGCAGTATTTT. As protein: CASSLVLGGDTQYF.

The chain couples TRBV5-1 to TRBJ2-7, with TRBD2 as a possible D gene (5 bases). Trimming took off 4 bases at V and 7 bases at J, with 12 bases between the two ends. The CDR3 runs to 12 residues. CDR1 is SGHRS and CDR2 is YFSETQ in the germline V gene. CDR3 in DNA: TGCGCCAGCAGCGAGGGCCTAATGGAGCAGTACTTC. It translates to CASSEGLMEQYF.

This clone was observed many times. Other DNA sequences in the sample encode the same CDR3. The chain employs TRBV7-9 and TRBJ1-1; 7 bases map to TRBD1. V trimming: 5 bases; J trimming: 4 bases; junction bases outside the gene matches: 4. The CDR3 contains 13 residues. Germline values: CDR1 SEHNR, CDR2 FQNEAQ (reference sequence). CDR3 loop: CASSRQGGTEAFF. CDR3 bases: TGTGCCAGCAGCAGACAGGGCGGCACTGAAGCTTTCTTT.

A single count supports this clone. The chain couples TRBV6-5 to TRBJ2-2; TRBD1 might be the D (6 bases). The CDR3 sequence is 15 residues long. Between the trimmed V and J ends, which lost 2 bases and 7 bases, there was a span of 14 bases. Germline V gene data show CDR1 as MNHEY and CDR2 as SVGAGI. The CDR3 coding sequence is TGTGCCAGCAGTTACGGGGTTGGGGGCATCGGGGAGCTGTTTTTT. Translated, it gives CASSYGVGGIGELFF.

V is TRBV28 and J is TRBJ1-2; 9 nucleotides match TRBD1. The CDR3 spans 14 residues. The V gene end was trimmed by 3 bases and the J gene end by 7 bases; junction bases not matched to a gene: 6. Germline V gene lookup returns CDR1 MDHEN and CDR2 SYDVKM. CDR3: CASSLTGGLGGYTF. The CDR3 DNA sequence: TGTGCCAGCAGTTTGACAGGGGGGCTCGGTGGCTACACCTTC.

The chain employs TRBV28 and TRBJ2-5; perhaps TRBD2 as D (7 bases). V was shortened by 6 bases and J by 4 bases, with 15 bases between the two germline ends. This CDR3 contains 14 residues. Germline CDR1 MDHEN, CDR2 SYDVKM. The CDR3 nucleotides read TGTGCCAGCAGCCAAGGGGGGGGCGCAGAGACCCAGTACTTC. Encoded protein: CASSQGGGAETQYF.

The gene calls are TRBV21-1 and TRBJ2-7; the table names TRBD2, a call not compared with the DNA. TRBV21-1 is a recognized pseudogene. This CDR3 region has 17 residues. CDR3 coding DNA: TGTGCCAGCAGCAAAGAGGCGGGGCTAAACCTCTCCTACGAGCAGTACTTC. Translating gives CASSKEAGLNLSYEQYF.

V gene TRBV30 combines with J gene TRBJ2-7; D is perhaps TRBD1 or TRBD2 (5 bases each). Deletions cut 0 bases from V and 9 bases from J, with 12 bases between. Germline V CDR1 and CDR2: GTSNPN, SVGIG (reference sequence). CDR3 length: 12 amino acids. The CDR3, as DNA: TGTGCCTGGAGTGTGGGGGTCCGGGGGCAGTACTTC. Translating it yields CAWSVGVRGQYF.

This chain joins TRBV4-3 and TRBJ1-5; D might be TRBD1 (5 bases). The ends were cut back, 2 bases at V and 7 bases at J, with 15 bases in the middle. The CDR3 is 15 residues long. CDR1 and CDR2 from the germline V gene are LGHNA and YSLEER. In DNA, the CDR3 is TGCGCCAGCAGCCAATCGTCGACAGCGCGGCAGCCCCAGCATTTT. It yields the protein CASSQSSTARQPQHF.

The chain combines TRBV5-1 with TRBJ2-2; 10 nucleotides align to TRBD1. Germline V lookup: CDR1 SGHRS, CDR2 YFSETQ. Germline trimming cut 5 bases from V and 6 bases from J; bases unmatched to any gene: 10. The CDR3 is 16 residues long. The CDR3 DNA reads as TGCGCCAGCAGTCGTCCGGGACAGGGGTTTGCCGGGGAGCTGTTTTTT. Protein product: CASSRPGQGFAGELFF. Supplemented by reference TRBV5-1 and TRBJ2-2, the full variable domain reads KAGVTQTPRYLIKTRGQQVTLSCSPISGHRSVSWYQQTPGQGLQFLFEYFSETQRNKGNFPGRFSGRQFSNSRSEMNVSTLELGDSALYLCASSRPGQGFAGELFFGEGSRLTVL.

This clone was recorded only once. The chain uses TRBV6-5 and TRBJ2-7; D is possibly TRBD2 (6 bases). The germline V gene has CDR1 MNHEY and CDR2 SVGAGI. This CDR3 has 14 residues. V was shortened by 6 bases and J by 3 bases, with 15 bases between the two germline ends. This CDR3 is CASRSIAEIYEQYF. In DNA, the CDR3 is TGTGCCAGCAGATCCATAGCGGAGATCTACGAGCAGTACTTC.

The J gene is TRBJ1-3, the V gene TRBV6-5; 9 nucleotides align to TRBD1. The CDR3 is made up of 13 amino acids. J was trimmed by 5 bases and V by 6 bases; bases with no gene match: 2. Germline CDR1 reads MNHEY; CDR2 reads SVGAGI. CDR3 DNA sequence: TGTGCCAGCAGGGGACAGGGTAGAAACACCATATATTTT. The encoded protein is CASRGQGRNTIYF.

DNA for the CDR3: TGTGCCAGCAGTGAATATCGGGGGGCCTACAATGAGCAGTTCTTC. Translating it yields CASSEYRGAYNEQFF. V usage is TRBV6-1 and J usage is TRBJ2-1, with TRBD2 identical over 7 bases. Germline lookup yields CDR1 MNHNS and CDR2 SASEGT. This CDR3 contains 15 residues. V was clipped by 2 bases and J by 2 bases; unmatched bases: 3.

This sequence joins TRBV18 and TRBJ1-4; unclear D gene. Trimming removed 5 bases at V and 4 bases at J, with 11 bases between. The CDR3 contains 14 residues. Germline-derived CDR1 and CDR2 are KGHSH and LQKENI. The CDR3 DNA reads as TGTGCCAGCTCAGGGCGGCACGATAATGAAAAACTGTTTTTT. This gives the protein CASSGRHDNEKLFF.

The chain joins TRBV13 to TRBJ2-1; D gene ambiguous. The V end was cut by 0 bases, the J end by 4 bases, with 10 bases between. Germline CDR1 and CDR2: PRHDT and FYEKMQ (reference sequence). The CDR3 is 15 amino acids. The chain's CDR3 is CASSLGEDPYNEQFF. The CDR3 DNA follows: TGTGCCAGCAGCTTAGGAGAGGACCCGTACAATGAGCAGTTCTTC. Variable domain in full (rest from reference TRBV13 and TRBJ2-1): AAGVIQSPRHLIKEKRETATLKCYPIPRHDTVYWYQQGPGQDPQFLISFYEKMQSDKGSIPDRFSAQQFSDYHSELNMSSLELGDSALYFCASSLGEDPYNEQFFGPGTRLTVL.